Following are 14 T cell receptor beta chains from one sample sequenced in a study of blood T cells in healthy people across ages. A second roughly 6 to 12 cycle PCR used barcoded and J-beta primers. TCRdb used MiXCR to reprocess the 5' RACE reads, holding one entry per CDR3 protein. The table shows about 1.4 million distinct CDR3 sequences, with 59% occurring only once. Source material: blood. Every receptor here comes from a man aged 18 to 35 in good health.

CDR3 DNA: TGCGCCAGCAGCCAAGAAAGTGTGGACAGCTATGGCTACACCTTC. It translates to CASSQESVDSYGYTF. The chain combines TRBV4-1 with TRBJ1-2, with D tentatively TRBD1 (6 bases). Trimming pared 0 bases from V and 4 bases from J, leaving 12 bases between. The germline gives CDR1 MGHRA, CDR2 YSYEKL. The CDR3 loop spans 15 amino acids.

This chain's CDR3 is CASSQPGAERIYGYTF. For the CDR3, the DNA is TGTGCCAGCAGTCAACCCGGAGCCGAACGTATCTATGGCTACACCTTC. The chain links TRBV12-3 or TRBV12-4 to TRBJ1-2; D is uncertain. The CDR3 covers 16 residues. V was cut by 5 bases and J by 4 bases, with 20 bases left in between.

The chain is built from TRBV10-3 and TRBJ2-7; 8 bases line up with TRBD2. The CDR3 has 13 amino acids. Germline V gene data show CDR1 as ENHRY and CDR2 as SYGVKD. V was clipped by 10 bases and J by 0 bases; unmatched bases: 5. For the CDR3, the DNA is TGTGCCACAGCGGGAGAGATCTCCTACGAGCAGTACTTC. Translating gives CATAGEISYEQYF.

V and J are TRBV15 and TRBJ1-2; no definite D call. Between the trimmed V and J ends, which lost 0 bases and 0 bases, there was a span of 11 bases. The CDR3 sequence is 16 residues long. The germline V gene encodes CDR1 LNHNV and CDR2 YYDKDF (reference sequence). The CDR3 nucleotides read TGTGCCACCAGCAGAGATCCCCCAGGACCTAACTATGGCTACACCTTC. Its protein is CATSRDPPGPNYGYTF. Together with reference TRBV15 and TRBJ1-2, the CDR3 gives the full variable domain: DAMVIQNPRYQVTQFGKPVTLSCSQTLNHNVMYWYQQKSSQAPKLLFHYYDKDFNNEADTPDNFQSRRPNTSFCFLDIRSPGLGDTAMYLCATSRDPPGPNYGYTFGSGTRLTVV.

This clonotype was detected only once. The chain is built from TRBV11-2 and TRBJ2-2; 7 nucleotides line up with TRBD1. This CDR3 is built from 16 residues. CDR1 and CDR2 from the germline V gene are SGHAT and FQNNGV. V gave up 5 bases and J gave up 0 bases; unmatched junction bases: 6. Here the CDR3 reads CASSRQGPTNTGELFF. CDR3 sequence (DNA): TGTGCCAGCAGCCGACAGGGCCCTACGAACACCGGGGAGCTGTTTTTT.

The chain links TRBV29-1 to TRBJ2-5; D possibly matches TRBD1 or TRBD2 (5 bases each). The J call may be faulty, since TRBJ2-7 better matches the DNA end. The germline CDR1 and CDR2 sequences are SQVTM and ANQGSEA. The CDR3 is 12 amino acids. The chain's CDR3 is CSVDGRGDEQYF. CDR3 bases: TGCAGCGTTGATGGTAGAGGGGACGAGCAGTACTTC.

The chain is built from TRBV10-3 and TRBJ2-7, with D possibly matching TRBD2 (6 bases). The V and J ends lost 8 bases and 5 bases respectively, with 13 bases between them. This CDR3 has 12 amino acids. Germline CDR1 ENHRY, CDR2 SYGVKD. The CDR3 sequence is CAISGLLNEQYF. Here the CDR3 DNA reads TGTGCCATCTCGGGACTGCTAAACGAGCAGTACTTC.

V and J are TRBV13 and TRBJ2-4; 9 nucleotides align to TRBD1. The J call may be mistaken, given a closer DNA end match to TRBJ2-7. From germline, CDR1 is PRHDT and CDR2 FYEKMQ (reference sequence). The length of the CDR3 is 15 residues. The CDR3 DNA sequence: TGTGCCAGCAGCCATACCGGGACAGGGTACTACGAGCAGTACTTC. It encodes CASSHTGTGYYEQYF.

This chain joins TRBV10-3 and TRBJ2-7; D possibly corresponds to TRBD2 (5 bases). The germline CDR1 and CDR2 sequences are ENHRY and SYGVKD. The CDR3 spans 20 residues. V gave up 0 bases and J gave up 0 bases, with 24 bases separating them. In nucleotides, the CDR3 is TGTGCCATCAGTGAGTCAACCCAGGCTAAACTAGTTTATTCCTCCTACGAGCAGTACTTC. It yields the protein CAISESTQAKLVYSSYEQYF.

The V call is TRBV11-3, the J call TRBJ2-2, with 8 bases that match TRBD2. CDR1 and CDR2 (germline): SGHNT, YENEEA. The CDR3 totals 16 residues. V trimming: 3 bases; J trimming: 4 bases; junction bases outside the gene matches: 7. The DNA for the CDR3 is TGTGCCAGCAGCTTGAGCGGGGGACCGACCACCGGGGAGCTGTTTTTT. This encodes CASSLSGGPTTGELFF.

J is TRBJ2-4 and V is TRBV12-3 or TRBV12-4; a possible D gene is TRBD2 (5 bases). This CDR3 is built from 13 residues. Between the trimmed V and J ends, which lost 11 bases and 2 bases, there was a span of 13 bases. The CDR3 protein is CAPPRGSKNIQYF. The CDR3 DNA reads TGTGCCCCTCCCAGAGGGTCCAAAAACATTCAGTACTTC.

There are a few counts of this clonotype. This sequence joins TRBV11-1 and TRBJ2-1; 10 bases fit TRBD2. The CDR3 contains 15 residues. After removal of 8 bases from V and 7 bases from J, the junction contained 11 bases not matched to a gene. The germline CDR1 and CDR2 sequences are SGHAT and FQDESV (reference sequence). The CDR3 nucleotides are TGTGCCAGCTCAATAGCGGGAGGCCCTTTGAATGAGCAGTTCTTC. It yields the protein CASSIAGGPLNEQFF. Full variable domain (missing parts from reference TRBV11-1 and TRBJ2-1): EAEVAQSPRYKITEKSQAVAFWCDPISGHATLYWYRQILGQGPELLVQFQDESVVDDSQLPKDRFSAERLKGVDSTLKIQPAELGDSAMYLCASSIAGGPLNEQFFGPGTRLTVL.

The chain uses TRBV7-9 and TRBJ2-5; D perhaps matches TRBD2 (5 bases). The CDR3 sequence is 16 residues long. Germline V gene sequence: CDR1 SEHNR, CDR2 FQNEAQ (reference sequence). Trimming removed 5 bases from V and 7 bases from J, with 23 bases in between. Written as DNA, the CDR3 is TGTGCCAGCAGCGACCCACTCATCGGGGATTCAGGGACCCAGTACTTC. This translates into CASSDPLIGDSGTQYF.

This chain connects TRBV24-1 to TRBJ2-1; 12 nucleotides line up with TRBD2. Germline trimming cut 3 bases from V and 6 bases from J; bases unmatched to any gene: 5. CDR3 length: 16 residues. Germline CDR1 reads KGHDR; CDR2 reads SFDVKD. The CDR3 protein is CATSDPGLAGVNEQFF. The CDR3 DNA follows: TGTGCCACCAGTGATCCGGGACTAGCGGGTGTCAATGAGCAGTTCTTC.